This entry lists 10 T cell receptor beta chains sequenced from one sample in a study of blood T cell repertoires in COVID-19. This table comes from immunoSEQ multiplex PCR, and its TCRdb copy is limited to in-frame clones, with some not included. The sample yields more than 200,000 clones, about 80% seen once. Material: peripheral blood. The origin of the receptors is a woman aged 40 to 50 with active or convalescent COVID-19.

This clone was counted only a few times. The chain has TRBV12-3 or TRBV12-4 and TRBJ2-7, with D tentatively TRBD2 (5 bases). CDR3 length: 12 residues. Trimming took 4 bases from V and 7 from J, leaving 11 bases between them. CDR3 nucleotides: TGTGCCAGCAGTTCCTTCGGGGAAGAGCAGTACTTC. Encoded protein: CASSSFGEEQYF.

The chain recombines TRBV7-3 with TRBJ2-5; 9 bases align to TRBD1. V was pared by 5 bases and J by 5 bases, with 6 bases of the junction left unmatched. The CDR3 covers 14 residues. The germline gives CDR1 SGHTA, CDR2 FQGTGA. CDR3 sequence reads: CASSPTGGFETQYF. The CDR3, as DNA: TGTGCCAGCAGCCCGACAGGGGGTTTTGAGACCCAGTACTTC.

This rearrangement joins TRBV28 to TRBJ1-1; no definite D call. Deletions cut 7 bases from V and 3 bases from J, with 12 bases between. This CDR3 is built from 13 residues. Germline V lookup: CDR1 MDHEN, CDR2 SYDVKM. This CDR3 reads CASTYNRDTEAFF. Here the CDR3 DNA reads TGTGCCAGCACATATAACAGAGACACTGAAGCTTTCTTT.

This clone came up a few times. The gene calls are TRBV19 and TRBJ2-1, with a weak D call TRBD2 (5 bases). In germline, CDR1 is LNHDA, CDR2 SQIVND (reference sequence). The CDR3 runs to 14 residues. V lost 4 bases and J 8 bases, leaving 15 bases between the germline ends. The DNA of the CDR3 is TGTGCCAGTAGTAAGGGCCTCACGCGGGATGAGCAGTTCTTC. Protein: CASSKGLTRDEQFF.

This clone was recorded once. The chain is built from TRBV11-3 and TRBJ1-2; D is unclear. The germline V gene encodes CDR1 SGHNT and CDR2 YENEEA. The CDR3 totals 15 residues. Trimming stripped 2 bases from V and 0 bases from J, with 10 bases between. CDR3 sequence reads: CASSLSGMANYGYTF. The CDR3 DNA reads TGTGCCAGCAGCTTATCGGGTATGGCTAACTATGGCTACACCTTC.

This clone was recorded only once. The V gene is TRBV24-1, the J gene TRBJ2-3; D is possibly TRBD2 (6 bases). The germline V gene encodes CDR1 KGHDR and CDR2 SFDVKD. The CDR3 loop spans 14 amino acids. V lost 8 bases and J 4 bases, leaving 15 bases between the germline ends. Here the CDR3 DNA reads TGTGCCACCAACGGCGGGGAGGTTGCAGATACGCAGTATTTT. Protein product: CATNGGEVADTQYF.

In the case of this clone: Sequence at one end of the junction differs from germline and may be a read error. The chain employs TRBV6-2 or TRBV6-3 and TRBJ2-1; 8 bases match TRBD2. Per the germline V gene, CDR1 is MNHEY and CDR2 is SVGEGT. This CDR3 has 13 residues. CDR3: CASTYGGAGEQFF. The CDR3 DNA follows: TGTGCCAGCACTTACGGGGGGGCGGGGGAGCAGTTCTTC.

This chain links TRBV28 with TRBJ1-2; TRBD1 might be the D (5 bases). V was pared by 7 bases and J by 8 bases, with 14 bases between. The CDR3 covers 12 residues. CDR1 MDHEN and CDR2 SYDVKM come from the germline V gene. Here the CDR3 reads CASTQGVDGYTF. In DNA form, the CDR3 reads TGTGCCAGCACGCAGGGTGTGGACGGCTACACCTTC.

The chain carries TRBV7-8 and TRBJ2-1; possible D gene TRBD2, 5 bases. Germline loops: CDR1 SGHVS, CDR2 FQNEAQ. The CDR3 spans 17 residues. Trimming took 5 bases from V and 0 from J, leaving 17 bases between them. The CDR3 sequence is CASSKLASGSSYNEQFF. The CDR3 bases are TGTGCCAGCAGCAAATTGGCAAGCGGAAGCTCCTACAATGAGCAGTTCTTC.

The chain combines TRBV29-1 with TRBJ2-7, with D possibly TRBD2 on 6 matching bases. Germline lookup yields CDR1 SQVTM and CDR2 ANQGSEA. This CDR3 is built from 13 residues. Trimming took off 3 bases at V and 0 bases at J, with 9 bases between the two ends. The CDR3 region has the DNA TGCAGCGTTGATGGGGGACTCTCCTACGAGCAGTACTTC. Translated, it gives CSVDGGLSYEQYF.